The 31 T cell receptor beta chains in this list originate from one sample, sequenced in a study of T cells in Graves' hyperthyroidism and ophthalmopathy. RNA transcripts were the template for amplifying TCR beta CDR3 regions. TCR CDR3 regions were first amplified by RT-PCR with HTBI primers. TCRdb analysed the multiplex PCR reads with MiXCR anew, one entry per CDR3 protein. The data show approximately 570,000 distinct CDR3 sequences, with around 20% seen just once and approximately 48% held by the top ten. What was sequenced was blood. The receptors shown here come from a man aged 40-49 years with Graves' ophthalmopathy.

In its sample, this clonotype was seen a few times. The chain uses TRBV12-3 or TRBV12-4 and TRBJ1-5; TRBD1 agrees at 7 bases. CDR3 length: 15 residues. J lost 7 bases, V lost 0 bases, and 6 bases had no gene match. CDR3 DNA sequence: TGTGCCAGCAGTTTAGCAACAGGGGCCGGGCAGCCCCAGCATTTT. Its protein is CASSLATGAGQPQHF.

The rearrangement links TRBV25-1 to TRBJ1-2, with a tentative D call TRBD1 (6 bases). V lost 0 bases to trimming and J lost 7 bases, with 15 bases between them. From germline, CDR1 is MGHDK and CDR2 SYGVNS. The CDR3 consists of 15 residues. The CDR3 region has the DNA TGTGCCAGCAGTGAATATTACCCAGGGGAGGGTGGCTACACCTTC. It specifies CASSEYYPGEGGYTF.

J is TRBJ2-5 and V is TRBV29-1, with D possibly matching TRBD2 (6 bases). V was trimmed by 1 base and J by 5 bases, leaving 14 bases between them. Germline CDR1 is SQVTM and CDR2 is ANQGSEA. CDR3 length: 14 residues. CDR3 bases: TGCAGCGTTGAAGGACTGGGGGGTTCGGAGACCCAGTACTTC. The encoded protein is CSVEGLGGSETQYF.

The V gene is TRBV12-5, the J gene TRBJ1-5; possible D gene TRBD1, 5 bases. Germline V gene sequence: CDR1 LGHNT, CDR2 FRNRAP. V lost 0 bases to trimming and J lost 0 bases, with 18 bases between them. The CDR3 is 19 residues long. The CDR3 is CASGLVLGDPSYSNQPQHF. DNA for the CDR3: TGTGCTAGTGGTTTGGTATTAGGGGACCCTTCTTATAGCAATCAGCCCCAGCATTTT.

This clonotype was seen ten or more times. The genes are TRBV11-2 and TRBJ2-5, with 16 bases identical to TRBD2. There are 16 residues in the CDR3. Germline V gene lookup returns CDR1 SGHAT and CDR2 FQNNGV. Losses at the gene ends were 5 bases for V and 5 bases for J; bases not matched to a gene: 5. Written as DNA, the CDR3 is TGTGCCAGCAGCCTGGGACTAGCGGGGGGGGCGGAGACCCAGTACTTC. Amino acid sequence: CASSLGLAGGAETQYF.

This clonotype was seen repeatedly, ten times or more. The chain uses TRBV12-3 or TRBV12-4 and TRBJ1-1; 7 bases line up with TRBD1. This CDR3 contains 17 residues. The ends lost 5 bases at V and 3 bases at J; junction bases unmatched: 15. The CDR3 DNA is TGTGCCAGCAGTCTGGGGAGGCAGGGGGGCCTGGACACTGAAGCTTTCTTT. It encodes CASSLGRQGGLDTEAFF.

The chain employs TRBV7-9 and TRBJ1-4; D remains ambiguous. The germline gives CDR1 SEHNR, CDR2 FQNEAQ (reference sequence). This CDR3 has 13 amino acids. The V end lost 5 bases, the J end lost 7 bases, and 11 bases lay between the germline ends. As DNA, the CDR3 is TGTGCCAGCAGCGACACTATTCGTGAAAAACTGTTTTTT. Encoded protein: CASSDTIREKLFF.

This clonotype was seen more than once but under ten times. The rearrangement links TRBV7-2 to TRBJ1-2; D might be TRBD1 (5 bases). CDR3 length: 14 amino acids. The germline V and J ends were trimmed by 1 base and 4 bases, with 10 bases remaining between them. Germline V gene lookup returns CDR1 SGHTA and CDR2 FQGNSA. The CDR3 DNA is TGTGCCAGCAGCTTAGTTGGGACTTCCTATGGCTACACCTTC. Encoded protein: CASSLVGTSYGYTF.

This clonotype came up a few times. This sequence joins TRBV20-1 and TRBJ2-7; 8 bases are shared with TRBD1. After removal of 3 bases from V and 2 bases from J, the junction contained 12 bases not matched to a gene. Germline V lookup: CDR1 DFQATT, CDR2 SNEGSKA (reference sequence). The CDR3 sequence is 16 residues long. The CDR3 is CSASRGRKSDPYEQYF. In DNA form, the CDR3 reads TGCAGTGCTAGCAGGGGGCGCAAATCGGACCCCTACGAGCAGTACTTC.

This clonotype was found a few times. V is TRBV5-5 and J is TRBJ1-4; D unresolved. Germline CDR1 and CDR2: SGHKS and YYEKEE (reference sequence). The CDR3 loop spans 16 amino acids. Between the trimmed V and J ends, which lost 0 bases and 0 bases, there was a span of 9 bases. CDR3 DNA sequence: TGTGCCAGCAGCTTGGACAGACCCGCAACTAATGAAAAACTGTTTTTT. Its translation: CASSLDRPATNEKLFF.

This clonotype has just a few counts. The chain couples TRBV3-1 to TRBJ1-2; no definite D call. This CDR3 is built from 17 residues. Trimming pared 0 bases from V and 6 bases from J, leaving 20 bases between. CDR1 LGHDT and CDR2 YNNKEL come from the germline V gene (reference sequence). Written as DNA, the CDR3 is TGTGCCAGCAGCCAAGAAATGGCTGCGCGGGTTTGGGATGGCTACACCTTC. Translating gives CASSQEMAARVWDGYTF.

This clonotype was detected ten times or more. The rearrangement joins TRBV20-1 to TRBJ2-2, with 11 positions matching TRBD2. The CDR3 runs to 15 residues. The germline CDR1 and CDR2 sequences are DFQATT and SNEGSKA (reference sequence). With 1 base clipped from V and 4 bases from J, the junction kept 2 bases outside the gene matches. CDR3 loop: CSARGTSGFTGELFF. The CDR3 DNA follows: TGCAGTGCTAGAGGGACTAGCGGGTTCACCGGGGAGCTGTTTTTT.

This chain uses TRBV6-2 or TRBV6-3 with TRBJ2-3; 7 bases align to TRBD2. The CDR3 runs to 15 residues. Germline trimming cut 8 bases from V and 2 bases from J; bases unmatched to any gene: 10. In germline, CDR1 is MNHEY, CDR2 SVGEGT. The DNA of the CDR3 is TGTGCCAGCGAATATCAGCGGGATACCACAGATACGCAGTATTTT. This translates into CASEYQRDTTDTQYF.

This clonotype was observed at least ten times. J is TRBJ2-7 and V is TRBV9, with TRBD2 matching over 8 bases. CDR1 SGDLS and CDR2 YYNGEE come from the germline V gene. V was pared by 4 bases and J by 0 bases, with 9 bases of the junction left unmatched. There are 16 residues in the CDR3. The CDR3 DNA follows: TGTGCCAGCAGCCCCGGAGGGACTAGAGGCTCCTACGAGCAGTACTTC. Protein sequence: CASSPGGTRGSYEQYF. The full variable domain, in which reference TRBV9 and TRBJ2-7 provide the parts outside the CDR3, is DSGVTQTPKHLITATGQRVTLRCSPRSGDLSVYWYQQSLDQGLQFLIQYYNGEERAKGNILERFSAQQFPDLHSELNLSSLELGDSALYFCASSPGGTRGSYEQYFGPGTRLTVT.

This clonotype was observed at least ten times. This chain links TRBV13 with TRBJ1-2, with a tentative D call TRBD1 (6 bases). Germline loops: CDR1 PRHDT, CDR2 FYEKMQ (reference sequence). The CDR3 is 13 residues long. V lost 1 base and J 6 bases, leaving 9 bases between the germline ends. The CDR3 loop reads CASSLVGGNGYTF. As DNA, the CDR3 is TGTGCCAGCAGCTTAGTAGGGGGGAATGGCTACACCTTC.

This clonotype was found many times. CDR3 nucleotide sequence: TGTGCCAGCAGTTACCGCCGGACAGGCGATGAGCAGTTCTTC. This translates into CASSYRRTGDEQFF. This chain joins TRBV12-3 or TRBV12-4 and TRBJ2-1; 7 bases fit TRBD1. This CDR3 has 14 amino acids. The V gene end was trimmed by 4 bases and the J gene end by 8 bases; junction bases not matched to a gene: 8.

This clonotype was seen a handful of times. V and J are TRBV6-5 and TRBJ1-6; TRBD1 matches at 7 bases. Germline CDR1 and CDR2: MNHEY and SVGAGI. This CDR3 is built from 17 residues. V gave up 3 bases and J gave up 5 bases; unmatched junction bases: 10. The CDR3 coding sequence is TGTGCCAGCAGTTATGGGGGTGGGACAGCTAATAATTCACCCCTCCACTTT. Translating gives CASSYGGGTANNSPLHF.

V is TRBV5-1 and J is TRBJ2-7, with TRBD1 matching 10 bases. V was clipped by 5 bases and J by 3 bases; unmatched bases: 5. The CDR3 is made up of 14 amino acids. CDR1 SGHRS and CDR2 YFSETQ come from the germline V gene. The CDR3 DNA follows: TGCGCCAGCAGGTGGGGACAGGGGAACTACGAGCAGTACTTC. Residues: CASRWGQGNYEQYF.

V is TRBV29-1 and J is TRBJ2-2, with D unclear. CDR1 SQVTM and CDR2 ANQGSEA come from the germline V gene. This CDR3 contains 14 residues. V lost 3 bases, J lost 4 bases, and 12 bases lay in between. The CDR3 protein is CSVEACTSTGELFF. The CDR3 DNA reads as TGCAGCGTTGAGGCGTGCACATCCACCGGGGAGCTGTTTTTT.

A few counts support this clonotype. A much larger clonotype is one base distant, so this may be a read error. CDR3 sequence: CVSSFSGSGRAANEQFF. CDR3 nucleotides: TGTGTCAGCAGTTTTTCGGGGAGCGGGCGCGCAGCCAATGAGCAGTTCTTC. The J gene is TRBJ2-1, the V gene TRBV12-3 or TRBV12-4; perhaps TRBD2 as D (6 bases). There are 17 residues in the CDR3.

This chain uses TRBV9 with TRBJ2-2; D is undetermined. Germline V lookup: CDR1 SGDLS, CDR2 YYNGEE. V was trimmed by 0 bases and J by 3 bases, leaving 3 bases between them. The CDR3 runs to 13 residues. The CDR3: CASSVADTGELFF. The CDR3 region has the DNA TGTGCCAGCAGCGTAGCCGACACCGGGGAGCTGTTTTTT.

The chain recombines TRBV9 with TRBJ1-2; 7 positions agree with TRBD1. The V and J ends lost 4 bases and 2 bases, in that order; junction bases with no gene match: 8. Germline assignment: CDR1 SGDLS and CDR2 YYNGEE. The CDR3 is 15 residues long. CDR3 sequence: CASSLGDSVNYGYTF. In DNA, the CDR3 is TGTGCCAGCAGCCTGGGGGACAGCGTCAACTATGGCTACACCTTC.

To note about this clonotype: This clone may be a read error of a much larger clone one base away. The gene calls are TRBV7-9 and TRBJ2-7, with D tentatively TRBD2 (5 bases). The CDR3 has 16 residues. The germline CDR1 and CDR2 sequences are SEHNR and FQNEAQ (reference sequence). The CDR3 DNA reads as TGTGCCAGCAGCTTAGGGCGAGGTCCTAGCTCCTACGAGCCGTACTTC. Residues: CASSLGRGPSSYEPYF.

The CDR3 sequence: CASSSPDVGEGGEQFF. The CDR3 DNA reads as TGTGCCAGCAGTTCTCCTGATGTGGGGGAGGGTGGTGAGCAGTTCTTC. The V call is TRBV6-5, the J call TRBJ2-1; 7 positions match TRBD2. This CDR3 contains 16 residues. The V and J ends lost 4 bases and 9 bases, in that order; junction bases with no gene match: 15. Looked up from germline, CDR1 is MNHEY and CDR2 is SVGAGI.

The chain uses TRBV3-1 and TRBJ1-2, with D maybe TRBD1 (5 bases). The CDR3 runs 15 residues. The V gene lost 0 bases and the J gene lost 6 bases, with 14 bases spanning the gap. The germline CDR1 and CDR2 sequences are LGHDT and YNNKEL (reference sequence). CDR3 DNA sequence: TGTGCCAGCAGCCAAGATCTGGGGAGGGGCCATGGCTACACCTTC. Its translation: CASSQDLGRGHGYTF.

This clonotype came up many times. The chain couples TRBV10-3 to TRBJ1-1, with D tentatively TRBD1 (5 bases). Trimming took 4 bases from V and 7 from J, leaving 13 bases between them. The CDR3 covers 13 residues. In germline, CDR1 is ENHRY, CDR2 SYGVKD. The CDR3 nucleotides read TGTGCCATCAGTGGCCAGGGTGGGGGTGAAGCTTTCTTT. Translating gives CAISGQGGGEAFF.

The V and J genes are TRBV27 and TRBJ1-2, with 7 nucleotides matching TRBD1. Germline assignment: CDR1 MNHEY and CDR2 SMNVEV (reference sequence). The CDR3 sequence is 14 residues long. Trimming at V came to 2 bases and at J to 4 bases, leaving 4 bases not matched to a gene. CDR3 DNA: TGTGCCAGCAGTTTAAGACAGGGTATCTATGGCTACACCTTC. This translates into CASSLRQGIYGYTF.

This clonotype has a count of ten or more. This chain connects TRBV11-2 to TRBJ1-1; TRBD1 is a possible D gene (5 bases). This CDR3 region has 13 residues. Trimming took off 3 bases at V and 4 bases at J, with 9 bases between the two ends. Germline CDR1 reads SGHAT; CDR2 reads FQNNGV. CDR3 in amino acids: CASSLGTGTEAFF. CDR3 sequence (DNA): TGTGCCAGCAGCTTGGGGACGGGCACTGAAGCTTTCTTT.

This clonotype was seen more than once but under ten times. V usage is TRBV27 and J usage is TRBJ1-2, with D perhaps TRBD1 (5 bases). CDR1 is MNHEY, CDR2 SMNVEV, per germline (reference sequence). V lost 4 bases to trimming and J lost 0 bases, with 12 bases between them. The CDR3 covers 15 residues. The CDR3 DNA is TGTGCCAGCAGTTGGGACCCACAGGCTAACTATGGCTACACCTTC. This gives the protein CASSWDPQANYGYTF.

This clonotype has at least ten counts. The chain carries TRBV2 and TRBJ2-1; D gene ambiguous. The CDR3 loop spans 14 amino acids. Trimming cost V 8 bases and J 6 bases, with 17 bases left between them. Germline V gives CDR1 SNHLY, CDR2 FYNNEI. The CDR3 reads CASLSGLKSNEQFF. For the CDR3, the DNA is TGTGCCAGCTTATCCGGCCTAAAAAGCAATGAGCAGTTCTTC. Variable domain in full (rest from reference TRBV2 and TRBJ2-1): EPEVTQTPSHQVTQMGQEVILRCVPISNHLYFYWYRQILGQKVEFLVSFYNNEISEKSEIFDDQFSVERPDGSNFTLKIRSTKLEDSAMYFCASLSGLKSNEQFFGPGTRLTVL.

This clonotype showed up just a few times. V and J are TRBV13 and TRBJ2-2, with D tentatively TRBD1 (8 bases). The germline CDR1 and CDR2 sequences are PRHDT and FYEKMQ (reference sequence). The V and J ends lost 5 bases and 7 bases respectively, with 17 bases between them. The CDR3 consists of 15 residues. CDR3 DNA sequence: TGTGCCAGCAGCCCCGGACAGGGAGGGAACGGGGAGCTGTTTTTT. This gives the protein CASSPGQGGNGELFF.